This T cell receptor beta chain was recovered during a study of cytomegalovirus exposure and HLA in healthy donors (dated by TCRdb to about 2017). Context from the whole study: An earlier analysis of several hundred of the donors reported about 250 Gb of sequence data and some 100 million unique TCR beta sequences from around 200 million T cells. An early release covering roughly 600 HLA-typed donors comprised approximately 300 gigabases of sequencing data and 85 million to 100 million unique TCR sequences. Among the roughly 390 genotyped donors, approximately 82% belonged to the genetic ancestry cluster associated with self-reported Caucasian donors. The study was designed to test whether signatures of past pathogen exposure could be identified by cataloging public T cell receptors. The study profiled the T cell repertoires of approximately 700 subjects by immunosequencing and related them to cytomegalovirus serostatus. Along with the approximately 700-subject first cohort, a separate validation cohort of 120 different subjects was used. To predict cytomegalovirus infection status, the study combined high-throughput TCR immunosequencing, statistical association of individual TCRs with disease status, and machine learning. A later analysis re-examined previously published TCR beta repertoires from 500 to 700 donors and added high-resolution HLA genotyping to investigate patterns of TCR occurrence. In the later analysis, no new phenotypic data were used to find candidate immune exposures; instead, reliance was placed on TCR beta sequences and their occurrence across donors. An earlier analysis of roughly 600 of the donors used high-throughput TCR beta sequencing to judge whether each TCR beta V gene segment behaved as functional or pseudogenic. Donor age, sex, ethnicity and CMV serostatus were compiled together with the repertoire data. Genome-wide SNP genotypes for about three fifths of the roughly 670 donors were used in a later genetic analysis, which treated that subset as a discovery cohort. Every repertoire in the discovery cohort had been generated on one and the same sequencing platform. HLA typing included class I and class II loci at four-digit resolution. Typing coverage differed by locus: A, B, C, DRB1 and DQB1 were typed in about 620-630 donors, DQA1 in approximately 520, DPA1 in around 600, and DPB1 in roughly 450. Four or five DR-DQ haplotypes were handled as single units for association and clustering because linkage in the cohort was strong. On average, over 200,000 unique TCR beta nucleotide sequences were sequenced per donor among some 430 genotyped donors of the cohort, with about 17% of those sequences being non-productive. Paper-wide results and their limitations: A further reported finding was that TCR beta sequences accurately predicted the HLA-A and HLA-B alleles for most subjects in the first cohort. In a later analysis, the rate of TCR association differed among HLA loci, with DRB1 alleles having the most associated TCRs and HLA-C alleles having the fewest. Only TCR beta chains were sequenced in this cohort, and the absence of alpha or paired-chain data limited detectable features. In a later analysis, HLA-associated TCR beta chains were found to be more clonally expanded and to have lower generation probabilities than equally common non-associated chains. The classifier was reported to diagnose cytomegalovirus status with high specificity and sensitivity in both the original cohort and the validation cohort. Most TCR sequences were observed very rarely across donors, whereas some public TCRs were present in many individuals. Some IMGT-functional V segments, including TRBV6-2 and TRBV6-3, could not be distinguished by the 87-base-pair reads and were therefore excluded. HLA typing was unavailable for some donors at each locus, so association tests used only the typed subset. Compared with the approximately 670-donor mean, donors in an Asian-associated ancestry cluster had fewer N-insertions in productive TCRs, according to a later genetic analysis. Three of the identified cytomegalovirus-associated TCR beta chains were confirmed in vitro to be specific for cytomegalovirus antigens. The earlier analysis of nearly 600 of the donors excluded 15 to 20 rarely observed V segments, including chromosome 9 orphons, because counts were too low. The sequencing pipeline was judged likely to have produced a cluster of highly shared sequence variants as a technical artifact. Immune exposure information for the cohort was limited to CMV serostatus. The authors suggested that the approach could potentially be generalized to other disease states and immunological phenotypes. The study listed 150 to 200 TCR beta chains as associated with cytomegalovirus. Correlated functional status among segregating V segments might reflect linkage disequilibrium, but an unknown experimental factor could not be ruled out. Most CMV-associated TCR beta chains appeared to be HLA-restricted in a later analysis, and the HLA associations seemed to be driven largely by CMV exposure. The presence/absence analyses assumed that sequencing depth was roughly uniform across donors, and that assumption may not be true. In an earlier analysis of more than 500 of the donors, most TCR beta V segments appeared in productive rearrangements about 87% or about 30% of the time, broadly matching IMGT annotations. A later analysis reported that several top co-occurrence clusters appeared linked to parvovirus B19, influenza, CMV and Epstein-Barr virus. Assigning TCR associations to individual alleles was difficult when HLA alleles, especially DR and DQ, strongly co-occurred. An association between a missense DCLRE1C variant and V-gene and J-gene trimming of TCR beta chains was found in a later genetic analysis and replicated in an independent cohort. Specific HLA alleles were associated with around 18,000 TCR beta sequences at a false discovery rate of 0.05 in a later analysis.

The cohort comprised hundreds of healthy bone marrow donors. At the time of sampling, every cohort member was nominally healthy, though immune exposures that went unrecorded were likely present. The donor was CMV seropositive and belonged to the group of 250 to 300 seropositive cohort members. Each donor provided a peripheral blood sample, and peripheral blood mononuclear cells were used for TCR beta sequencing. Genomic DNA was extracted from the blood cell samples with the Qiagen DNeasy Blood Extraction Kit. Libraries came from the immunoSEQ multiplex PCR assay. For the multiplex PCR, a mixture combining 60 forward primers for TCR Vbeta segments and 13 reverse primers for TCR Jbeta segments was used. The CDR3 region of rearranged TCR beta genes was amplified from genomic DNA by a multiplex PCR assay. The Illumina HiSeq System was used to sequence the amplified TCR beta libraries as 87-base-pair reads. The paper's processing steps were these. A later analysis counted tens of millions of unique TCR beta chains across the roughly 700 repertoires, and some 11 million of these chains were shared by at least two donors. To remove PCR and sequencing errors, raw reads were error-corrected and collapsed into unique sequences using a nearest-neighbor algorithm that merged closely related sequences. Alignment of CDR3 sequences to IMGT reference sequences was used to assign V, D and J gene segments. For a sequence to be retained, a match of at least six nucleotides was required to both a V gene segment and a J gene segment. A rearrangement was called productive if the CDR3 had no stop codons and remained in frame with V and J, and every other rearrangement was called non-productive. Following IMGT convention, CDR3 was defined as the stretch from the second conserved V-encoded cysteine up to the conserved J-encoded phenylalanine. The earlier analysis of 587 of the donors excluded sequences that lacked an unambiguous match to a single V gene segment. An earlier analysis of fewer than 750 of the donors called V segments functional above 56.7% productive rearrangements and segregating when the between-donor standard deviation exceeded 5%. A statistical classification framework was built to diagnose cytomegalovirus status from the catalog of TCR beta chain sequences. In a later analysis, TCR nucleotide sequences were compared against IMGT/GENE-DB human TR gene sequences so that V and J genes could be assigned. Using the TCRdist pipeline, a later analysis assigned CDR3 sequences along with most-parsimonious VDJ recombination scenarios. In a later analysis, each TCR beta chain was defined by its CDR3 amino acid sequence together with its V-gene family, and reads without a unique V-gene family were excluded. To address suspected cross-contamination and a sequencing artifact, a later analysis removed approximately 600 highly shared, low-generation-probability nucleotide sequences. A later analysis calculated a clonal expansion index for each public chain from normalized within-repertoire ranks of inferred template counts. In a later analysis, generation probabilities were computed using a VDJ recombination model fitted to out-of-frame rearrangements, and the results were checked against IGoR. In a later analysis, TCR-TCR, TCR-HLA and TCR-CMV co-occurrence was scored with hypergeometric tests, and a repertoire-size bias correction was applied to TCR pairs. To estimate false discovery rates, a later analysis permuted the HLA or CMV assignments 20 times. A later analysis grouped co-occurring TCRs with DBSCAN, adding TCRdist sequence similarity when clustering within HLA-allele-positive subsets. Repertoires with fewer than 30,000 or more than 120,000 public chains, plus five repertoires with anomalous nucleotide sharing, were excluded from co-occurrence clustering. TCRdb limited this immuneACCESS table to in-frame rearrangements with V and J called. A share of clones is missing; checked studies link under half to unresolved V genes, and the rest is unexplained. The V and J calls and clone size come from that table; D and trimming were worked out from the DNA. This sample's table carries 50,000 or so clones. Approximately 8.9% of the sample goes to the ten largest clones.

A word on this clone: Its antigen is still unknown.

V trim: 2 bases; J trim: 5 bases; unmatched bases: 9. The CDR3 spans 16 residues, from the cysteine through the phenylalanine. Just the 48-base CDR3 DNA is kept, in frame starting at base 1. Per the germline V gene, MNHNS is the CDR1 and SASEGT is the CDR2. The receptor was isolated from a man aged 50 or older in good health and CMV-seropositive. Sequencing input: PBMCs. The V and J genes are TRBV6-1 and TRBJ2-5, and TRBD2 aligns with 9 junction nucleotides. The CDR3 protein is CASSEMLSGSGETQYF. Here is the DNA: TGTGCCAGCAGTGAAATGCTTAGCGGGAGTGGGGAGACCCAGTACTTC.